What follows are 21 T cell receptor beta chains derived from one specimen sequenced in a study of blood T cell repertoires in COVID-19. This table comes from immunoSEQ multiplex PCR, and its TCRdb copy is limited to in-frame clones, with some not included. Here the sample spans about 270,000 clones, around 82% being singletons. Input material: peripheral blood. The receptors here all came from a woman aged 45-65 years who had recovered from COVID-19.

This clone was detected only a few times. The chain employs TRBV7-9 and TRBJ2-1; D is perhaps TRBD1 (6 bases). Germline V gene lookup returns CDR1 SEHNR and CDR2 FQNEAQ (reference sequence). This CDR3 region has 16 residues. V was clipped by 2 bases and J by 0 bases, with 11 bases between them. CDR3 in amino acids: CASSLSGGRSYNEQFF. The CDR3 DNA reads as TGTGCCAGCAGCTTAAGTGGGGGCCGCTCCTACAATGAGCAGTTCTTC.

J is TRBJ2-7 and V is TRBV27; a possible D gene is TRBD2 (5 bases). V dropped 5 bases and J dropped 4 bases, with 21 bases sitting between them. Germline CDR1 MNHEY, CDR2 SMNVEV (reference sequence). CDR3 length: 16 residues. The CDR3 reads CASSPTAGGSDYEQYF. DNA of the CDR3: TGTGCCAGCAGTCCGACCGCGGGCGGGTCGGATTACGAGCAGTACTTC.

The CDR3 loop is CASSSGGGGAYEQYF. The CDR3 coding sequence is TGTGCCAGCAGCTCCGGCGGGGGGGGTGCCTACGAGCAGTACTTC. V and J are TRBV7-2 and TRBJ2-7; 9 bases are a match to TRBD2. Germline CDR1 and CDR2: SGHTA and FQGNSA. This CDR3 contains 15 residues. V was pared by 4 bases and J by 2 bases, with 6 bases of the junction left unmatched.

The genes are TRBV3-1 (or the pseudogene TRBV3-2) and TRBJ1-4, with 7 bases aligning to TRBD1. The CDR3 consists of 16 residues. Trimming took 0 bases from V and 10 from J; bases not matched to a gene: 11. Germline CDR1 reads LGHDT; CDR2 reads YNNKEL (reference sequence). The CDR3 DNA sequence: TGTGCCAGCAGCCAAGATGACAGGGTAGGGTATGGAAAACTGTTTTTT. The encoded protein is CASSQDDRVGYGKLFF.

The chain carries TRBV27 and TRBJ1-2; the match to TRBD1 covers 7 bases. Trimming took 0 bases from V and 7 from J; bases not matched to a gene: 5. Germline V gene sequence: CDR1 MNHEY, CDR2 SMNVEV (reference sequence). The CDR3 length is 14 residues. This CDR3 reads CASSLSTGSGGYTF. The CDR3 coding sequence is TGTGCCAGCAGTTTATCGACAGGGAGTGGTGGCTACACCTTC.

The J gene is TRBJ2-5, the V gene TRBV9, with D tentatively TRBD2 (5 bases). CDR1 and CDR2 from the germline V gene are SGDLS and YYNGEE. V lost 0 bases, J lost 5 bases, and 11 bases lay in between. The CDR3 length is 14 residues. The CDR3 loop is CASSVAAGGETQYF. DNA of the CDR3: TGTGCCAGCAGCGTAGCTGCCGGCGGGGAGACCCAGTACTTC. Supplemented by reference TRBV9 and TRBJ2-5, the full variable domain reads DSGVTQTPKHLITATGQRVTLRCSPRSGDLSVYWYQQSLDQGLQFLIQYYNGEERAKGNILERFSAQQFPDLHSELNLSSLELGDSALYFCASSVAAGGETQYFGPGTRLLVL.

The V call is TRBV18, the J call TRBJ1-2; D remains unclear. This CDR3 has 13 residues. Trimming took off 6 bases at V and 4 bases at J, with 12 bases between the two ends. Germline V gene lookup returns CDR1 KGHSH and CDR2 LQKENI. CDR3 amino acids: CASSLSAAYGYTF. Written as DNA, the CDR3 is TGTGCCAGCTCCCTCTCCGCGGCCTATGGCTACACCTTC.

This rearrangement joins TRBV5-8 to TRBJ2-1, with D possibly TRBD1 on 6 matching bases. CDR1 is SGHTS and CDR2 is YDEGEE in the germline V gene. The CDR3 has 14 amino acids. V was trimmed by 1 base and J by 12 bases, leaving 17 bases between them. CDR3 loop: CASSLTPLGGRQFF. In DNA, the CDR3 is TGTGCCAGCAGCTTGACCCCTCTTGGGGGCCGGCAGTTCTTC. Variable domain in full (rest from reference TRBV5-8 and TRBJ2-1): EAGVTQSPTHLIKTRGQQATLRCSPISGHTSVYWYQQALGLGLQFLLWYDEGEERNRGNFPPRFSGRQFPNYSSELNVNALELEDSALYLCASSLTPLGGRQFFGPGTRLTVL.

The chain links TRBV4-3 to TRBJ2-3, with 10 bases lining up with TRBD1. This CDR3 contains 16 residues. The germline gives CDR1 LGHNA, CDR2 YSLEER. V dropped 0 bases and J dropped 4; count of bases not matched to a gene: 4. The CDR3 sequence is CASSQELGQGADTQYF. In DNA, the CDR3 is TGCGCCAGCAGCCAAGAGTTAGGACAGGGGGCAGATACGCAGTATTTT.

The rearrangement joins TRBV19 to TRBJ1-2, with TRBD1 matching 7 bases. J lost 1 base, V lost 8 bases, and 7 bases had no gene match. There are 14 residues in the CDR3. The germline V gene has CDR1 LNHDA and CDR2 SQIVND (reference sequence). CDR3: CASLGQLLNYGYTF. The CDR3 region has the DNA TGTGCCAGTCTGGGACAGCTACTTAACTATGGCTACACCTTC.

This clone has a single count. The chain is built from TRBV5-6 and TRBJ2-2; 9 bases line up with TRBD1. Trimming cost V 1 base and J 5 bases; bases outside gene matches: 9. CDR3 length: 17 residues. From germline, CDR1 is SGHDT and CDR2 YYEEEE. CDR3 sequence (DNA): TGTGCCAGCAGCTTGTTCAACAGGGGGCTGGGTACCGGGGAGCTGTTTTTT. It codes for CASSLFNRGLGTGELFF. The full variable domain, its missing parts supplied by reference TRBV5-6 and TRBJ2-2, is DAGVTQSPTHLIKTRGQQVTLRCSPKSGHDTVSWYQQALGQGPQFIFQYYEEEERQRGNFPDRFSGHQFPNYSSELNVNALLLGDSALYLCASSLFNRGLGTGELFFGEGSRLTVL.

This rearrangement joins TRBV18 to TRBJ1-5; 10 bases match TRBD1. V lost 3 bases to trimming and J lost 5 bases; unmatched junction nucleotides: 4. CDR3 length: 15 residues. Germline assignment: CDR1 KGHSH and CDR2 LQKENI. DNA for the CDR3: TGTGCCAGCTCACCCGGGACAGGGGCGGATCAGCCCCAGCATTTT. It specifies CASSPGTGADQPQHF.

The chain couples TRBV7-2 to TRBJ2-6; tentatively, D is TRBD1 (6 bases). Trimming removed 5 bases at V and 0 bases at J, with 17 bases between. Per germline, CDR1 SGHTA and CDR2 FQGNSA. The length of the CDR3 is 18 residues. The CDR3 region has the DNA TGTGCCAGCAGCCGTCAGGGGCGGCTTTACTCTGGGGCCAACGTCCTGACTTTC. The encoded protein is CASSRQGRLYSGANVLTF.

In this sample, this clone turned up once. The V and J genes are TRBV5-1 and TRBJ1-1, with 9 bases that match TRBD1. V was pared by 4 bases and J by 11 bases, with 9 bases of the junction left unmatched. CDR1 and CDR2 (germline): SGHRS, YFSETQ. This CDR3 comprises 13 residues. This CDR3 is CASSKGQGDFAFF. CDR3 in DNA: TGCGCCAGCAGCAAGGGACAGGGCGATTTCGCTTTCTTT.

The gene calls are TRBV21-1 and TRBJ2-7; TRBD2, the D gene given by the table, was not confirmed from the DNA. TRBV21-1 is assigned pseudogene status. This CDR3 spans 15 amino acids. The CDR3 sequence: CASSRIREGHQPGYF. As DNA, the CDR3 is TGTGCCAGCAGCCGAATTCGGGAGGGACACCAACCCGGATACTTC.

The chain recombines TRBV6-2 or TRBV6-3 with TRBJ1-2; 10 bases match TRBD1. There are 15 residues in the CDR3. Trimming cost V 4 bases and J 2 bases; bases outside gene matches: 4. The germline gives CDR1 MNHEY, CDR2 SVGEGT. The DNA for the CDR3 is TGTGCCAGCAGTTTTCCGGGACAGGGGAACTATGGCTACACCTTC. Protein sequence: CASSFPGQGNYGYTF.

This sequence joins TRBV30 and TRBJ2-3, with a possible D match to TRBD2 (6 bases). The V gene lost 7 bases and the J gene lost 6 bases, with 14 bases spanning the gap. The CDR3 runs 12 residues. The germline V gene encodes CDR1 GTSNPN and CDR2 SVGIG (reference sequence). The CDR3, as DNA: TGTGCCTCTCAGTGGGAGGCGGATACGCAGTATTTT. Its protein is CASQWEADTQYF. Together with reference TRBV30 and TRBJ2-3, the CDR3 gives the full variable domain: SQTIHQWPATLVQPVGSPLSLECTVEGTSNPNLYWYRQAAGRGLQLLFYSVGIGQISSEVPQNLSASRPQDRQFILSSKKLLLSDSGFYLCASQWEADTQYFGPGTRLTVL.

The chain recombines TRBV24-1 with TRBJ2-5, with D tentatively TRBD2 (5 bases). The CDR3 is 15 residues long. Looked up from germline, CDR1 is KGHDR and CDR2 is SFDVKD. Trimming left V 3 bases short and J 4 bases short, with 14 bases between. CDR3 sequence: CATSDVPGKGETQYF. In DNA, the CDR3 is TGTGCCACCAGTGATGTGCCGGGAAAGGGAGAGACCCAGTACTTC.

The chain carries TRBV3-1 (or the pseudogene TRBV3-2) and TRBJ1-2; TRBD1 might be the D (5 bases). The CDR3 extends over 11 amino acids. Germline V gene lookup returns CDR1 LGHDT and CDR2 YNNKEL (reference sequence). The CDR3 coding sequence is TGTGCTACCAGTAGGGGCCGTGGCTACACCTTC. This sequence encodes CATSRGRGYTF.

The chain combines TRBV28 with TRBJ2-3; D is possibly TRBD2 (7 bases). Germline V lookup: CDR1 MDHEN, CDR2 SYDVKM. The V gene lost 6 bases and the J gene lost 2 bases, with 24 bases spanning the gap. CDR3 length: 18 residues. This CDR3 is CASSQGGGGLGTTDTQYF. The DNA for the CDR3 is TGTGCCAGCAGCCAAGGAGGGGGGGGGCTTGGGACCACAGATACGCAGTATTTT. The full variable domain, with the rest looked up from reference TRBV28 and TRBJ2-3, is DVKVTQSSRYLVKRTGEKVFLECVQDMDHENMFWYRQDPGLGLRLIYFSYDVKMKEKGDIPEGYSVSREKKERFSLILESASTNQTSMYLCASSQGGGGLGTTDTQYFGPGTRLTVL.

This sequence joins TRBV6-5 and TRBJ1-3, with D maybe TRBD1 (5 bases). Germline V gives CDR1 MNHEY, CDR2 SVGAGI. V lost 0 bases to trimming and J lost 5 bases, with 11 bases between them. This CDR3 contains 15 residues. For the CDR3, the DNA is TGTGCCAGCAGTTACTCGGGGGAGGGGAGAAACACCATATATTTT. Encoded protein: CASSYSGEGRNTIYF.